This T cell receptor (beta chain) was sequenced during a study of long-term antiretroviral therapy in people with HIV. The CDR3 sequence is 14 residues long. Losses at the gene ends were 0 bases for V and 8 bases for J; bases not matched to a gene: 6. The germline V gene encodes CDR1 GTSNPN and CDR2 SVGIG (reference sequence). Survey-level immunoSEQ v3.0 assays were run. Per-sample targets for sequencing were about 40,000-50,000 T-cell genomes. Produced via immunoSEQ multiplex PCR; TCRdb's table is partial and in-frame only. The sample yields 20,000 or so clones, more than 65% seen once. The clonotype was recovered from a woman between 45 and 65 years old with HIV. The specimen was unsorted PBMCs, collected 0.5 years before starting antiretroviral therapy. The chain joins TRBV30 to TRBJ2-1; 8 bases are shared with TRBD1. DNA of the CDR3: TGTGCCTGGAGTGTATGGCAGGGGGCTGATGAGCAGTTCTTC. Translation gives CAWSVWQGADEQFF.